This TCR beta chain was documented in a study of graft-versus-host responses after intestinal transplantation. Across the whole study: Anti-thymocyte globulin served as induction for all recipients, who then took tacrolimus and steroids for approximately three years.

V was clipped by 0 bases and J by 7 bases; unmatched bases: 9. Germline-derived CDR1 and CDR2 are LGHNA and YSLEER. The CDR3 length is 17 residues. Profiled with immunoSEQ multiplex PCR; TCRdb holds only in-frame clones, not every one. The sample lists 81,000 or so clones; 80% to 95% were seen once. Study-wide findings and caveats: Within the allografts of patients who had graft-donor T cell macrochimerism, graft-versus-host to host-versus-graft clonal ratios were high.

Turning to this clone: Its antigen is as yet unknown.

The TCR originated in a human donor who was the organ donor for an intestinal transplant. Sequenced material: unstimulated CD8+ T cells sorted from spleen or lymph node cells, taken before transplant. This rearrangement joins TRBV4-3 to TRBJ2-1; 10 nucleotides match TRBD2. The CDR3: CASSQDRRSGRGNEQFF. The DNA for the CDR3 is TGCGCCAGCAGCCAAGATCGGCGCAGCGGGAGGGGGAATGAGCAGTTCTTC.